This T cell receptor (beta chain) stems from a study of Ad26.COV2.S vaccination and SARS-CoV-2 variants. Whole-study context: The donor participated in the COV1001 trial, in its Ad26.COV2.S arm. Intramuscularly, Ad26.COV2.S was given either once or twice, 56 days apart. Study-level findings and limits: Reportedly, spike-specific CD8+ and CD4+ T cell responses achieved substantial breadth once vaccination had taken place.

Some clones are missing from TCRdb's copy, which holds only in-frame ones; the method was immunoSEQ multiplex PCR. This sample has some 270,000 clones, with around 88% found just once. Treatment described: approximately 18 received Ad26.COV2.S at low or high dose, single or two shots; roughly five received placebo; per-sample allocation not given. It was on day 63 after the first vaccine or placebo injection that samples were taken. The germline CDR1 and CDR2 sequences are SGHAT and FQNNGV. V lost 1 base, J lost 10 bases, and 11 bases lay in between. The CDR3 has 13 amino acids. Concerning this clone: The target antigen is unknown.

Sequences were derived from peripheral blood, sampled in a trial of Ad26.COV2.S vaccine versus placebo. This TCR came from a person aged 18-65 years who received the Ad26.COV2.S COVID-19 vaccine or a placebo. The gene calls are TRBV11-2 and TRBJ2-1; D is unresolved. DNA for the CDR3: TGTGCCAGCAGCTTAGTAACGGCTGGGGAGCAGTTCTTC. Translated, it gives CASSLVTAGEQFF.